What follows describes a single T cell receptor (beta chain). V was pared by 5 bases and J by 4 bases, with 9 bases between. Germline loops: CDR1 MNHEY, CDR2 SVGAGI. This CDR3 region has 13 residues. These data originate in a study of blood T cell repertoires in COVID-19. About the study: Sources were T cells, B-cell-depleted T cells, or PBMCs; the material itself was cDNA or gDNA.

Participant-given clinical history determined each cohort assignment. Data came from immunoSEQ multiplex PCR; TCRdb stores just in-frame clones and leaves some out. Of approximately 150,000 clones listed, 79% were seen once; the top ten hold under 20%. The source material was PBMCs or T cells enriched from blood (not recorded which). The clonotype comes from a woman aged 70 to 79 in a cohort exposed to, infected with or recovered from COVID-19 (not recorded which). V and J are TRBV6-5 and TRBJ1-3, with D uncertain. The CDR3 DNA is TGTGCCAGCAGTCGGGGTTGGGGAAACACCATATATTTT. It encodes CASSRGWGNTIYF.